The TCR beta chain described here comes from a study of cytomegalovirus exposure and HLA in healthy donors (TCRdb year 2017). Looking at the study overall: An earlier analysis of some 620 of the donors reported about 300 Gb of sequence data and 95 million to 120 million unique TCR beta sequences obtained from 150 million to 200 million T cells. Donor age, sex, ethnicity and CMV serostatus were compiled together with the repertoire data. Roughly 300 gigabases of sequencing data and around 88 million unique TCR sequences made up an early release that covered approximately 700 HLA-typed donors. The genetic ancestry cluster associated with self-reported Caucasian donors included 65% to 90% of the roughly 400 genotyped donors. The study profiled the T cell repertoires of about 720 subjects by immunosequencing and related them to cytomegalovirus serostatus. A separate validation cohort of 100 to 150 different subjects was used in addition to the roughly 700-subject first cohort. To predict cytomegalovirus infection status, the study combined high-throughput TCR immunosequencing, statistical association of individual TCRs with disease status, and machine learning. A later genetic analysis used genome-wide SNP genotypes for about 65% of the roughly 700 donors, treating that subset as a discovery cohort. Every discovery cohort repertoire had been produced on one sequencing platform. Both class I and class II loci were covered by HLA typing, at four-digit resolution. An earlier analysis of nearly 600 of the donors applied high-throughput TCR beta sequencing to assess whether each TCR beta V gene segment acted as functional or pseudogenic. A later analysis re-analyzed previously published TCR beta repertoires from about 600 donors and added high-resolution HLA genotyping to study TCR occurrence patterns. Rather than drawing on any new phenotypic data, the later analysis identified candidate immune exposures from TCR beta sequences and the way those sequences occurred across donors. The study was designed to test whether signatures of past pathogen exposure could be identified by cataloging public T cell receptors. Across under 500 genotyped donors of the cohort, an average of about 200,000 unique TCR beta nucleotide sequences per donor were sequenced, and roughly 20% of those sequences were non-productive. Typing coverage varied by locus: roughly 629-640 donors for A, B, C, DRB1 and DQB1; roughly 560 for DQA1; approximately 610 for DPA1; roughly 470 for DPB1. Four to six DR-DQ haplotypes were handled as single units for association and clustering, since linkage in the cohort was strong. What the authors observed across the whole study: Correlated functional status among segregating V segments might be attributable to linkage disequilibrium, but an unknown experimental factor could not be ruled out. According to a later analysis, TCR association rates differed among HLA loci, with DRB1 alleles showing the most associated TCRs and HLA-C alleles showing the fewest. A later analysis reported that several top co-occurrence clusters appeared linked to parvovirus B19, influenza, CMV and Epstein-Barr virus. In both the original and validation cohorts, the classifier was reported to diagnose cytomegalovirus status with high specificity and sensitivity. A later analysis found that HLA-associated TCR beta chains were more clonally expanded and had lower generation probabilities than equally common non-associated chains. Because counts were too low, about 18 rarely observed V segments, including chromosome 9 orphons, were excluded from the earlier analysis of around 640 of the donors. The authors suggested that the approach could potentially be extended to other disease states and immunological phenotypes. Roughly uniform sequencing depth across donors was assumed in presence/absence analyses, although this assumption may not hold. In a later analysis, most CMV-associated TCR beta chains were found to appear HLA-restricted, with HLA associations seemingly driven largely by CMV exposure. This cohort had only TCR beta chains sequenced, and the lack of alpha or paired-chain data limited which features could be detected. At a false discovery rate of 0.05, a later analysis linked roughly 17,000 TCR beta sequences to specific HLA alleles. Across donors, most TCR sequences were observed very rarely, whereas some public TCRs were present in many individuals. An earlier analysis of around 540 of the donors showed that most TCR beta V segments appeared in productive rearrangements either about 87% or about 30% of the time, which broadly matched IMGT annotations. An association between a missense DCLRE1C variant and V-gene and J-gene trimming of TCR beta chains was found in a later genetic analysis and replicated in an independent cohort. Because HLA typing was missing for some donors at each locus, association tests included only the typed subset. A further reported finding was that TCR beta sequences accurately predicted the HLA-A and HLA-B alleles for most subjects in the first cohort. For the cohort, immune exposure information was limited to CMV serostatus. A cluster of highly shared sequence variants was judged likely to represent a technical artifact of the sequencing pipeline. In the study, about 150 TCR beta chains were listed as associated with cytomegalovirus. In vitro tests confirmed that a few of the cytomegalovirus-associated TCR beta chains recognize cytomegalovirus antigens. The 87-base-pair reads could not distinguish some IMGT-functional V segments, including TRBV6-2 and TRBV6-3, so those segments were excluded. Assigning TCR associations to individual alleles was difficult when HLA alleles, especially DR and DQ, strongly co-occurred. A later genetic analysis reported fewer N-insertions in productive TCRs among donors in an Asian-associated ancestry cluster than the approximately 670-donor mean.

About this clone itself: Its antigen remains undetermined. The input lacks base qualities; no much larger clone sits a single base away.

The library was produced with the immunoSEQ multiplex PCR assay. For the multiplex PCR, a mixture combining 60 forward primers for TCR Vbeta segments and 13 reverse primers for TCR Jbeta segments was used. A multiplex PCR assay on genomic DNA amplified the CDR3 region of rearranged TCR beta genes. The Illumina HiSeq System was used to sequence the amplified TCR beta libraries as 87-base-pair reads. In the original analysis: A later analysis counted around 72 million unique TCR beta chains across the 690 or so repertoires, and 9.5 million to 11 million of these chains were shared by at least two donors. Raw reads were error-corrected and collapsed into unique sequences with a nearest-neighbor algorithm that merged closely related sequences to remove PCR and sequencing errors. V, D and J gene segments were assigned by aligning CDR3 sequences to IMGT reference sequences. For a sequence to be retained, a match of at least six nucleotides was required to both a V gene segment and a J gene segment. Rearrangements were called productive when the CDR3 lacked stop codons and stayed in frame with V and J; all others were non-productive. Following IMGT convention, CDR3 was defined as the stretch from the second conserved V-encoded cysteine to the conserved J-encoded phenylalanine. The earlier analysis of a few hundred of the donors excluded any sequence lacking an unambiguous match to a single V gene segment. An earlier analysis of 587 of the donors called V segments functional above 56.7% productive rearrangements and segregating when the between-donor standard deviation exceeded 5%. A statistical classification framework was built for diagnosing cytomegalovirus status from the catalog of TCR beta chain sequences. V and J gene assignment, in a later analysis, came from comparing TCR nucleotide sequences with IMGT/GENE-DB human TR gene sequences. In a later analysis, CDR3 sequences and most-parsimonious VDJ recombination scenarios were assigned using the TCRdist pipeline. A later analysis defined each TCR beta chain by its CDR3 amino acid sequence plus V-gene family, and excluded reads lacking a unique V-gene family. To address suspected cross-contamination and a sequencing artifact, a later analysis removed several hundred highly shared, low-generation-probability nucleotide sequences. A later analysis calculated a clonal expansion index for each public chain from normalized within-repertoire ranks of inferred template counts. Generation probabilities in a later analysis came from a VDJ recombination model fitted to out-of-frame rearrangements, and those results were checked against IGoR. In a later analysis, hypergeometric tests were used to score TCR-TCR, TCR-HLA and TCR-CMV co-occurrence, with a repertoire-size bias correction applied to TCR pairs. To estimate false discovery rates, a later analysis permuted the HLA or CMV assignments 20 times. In a later analysis, co-occurring TCRs were grouped using DBSCAN, and TCRdist sequence similarity was added for clustering within HLA-allele-positive subsets. Repertoires with fewer than 30,000 or more than 120,000 public chains were left out of co-occurrence clustering, as were a handful of repertoires with anomalous nucleotide sharing. Sourced from immuneACCESS, this table was stored by TCRdb with only in-frame sequences that have V and J called. A share of the clones is absent; for the studies checked, an unresolved V gene accounts for under half, and the remainder has no known explanation. The V and J calls and clone size are taken from that table; D and trimming were inferred from the DNA. Across this sample there are over 200,000 clones, with approximately 70% seen only once. Of the sample, 2% to 3% falls within the top ten clones.

V lost 0 bases and J lost 4 bases; the stretch between them is 15 bases long. In the germline V gene, CDR1 corresponds to LGHNA and CDR2 to YNFKEQ. CDR3 length: 16 amino acids, cysteine to phenylalanine. Just the 48-base CDR3 DNA is kept, in frame starting at base 1. The cohort consisted of 650 to 850 healthy bone marrow donors. At the time of sampling, every cohort member was nominally healthy, though immune exposures that went unrecorded were likely present. The donor tested CMV seropositive and was one of the 289 seropositive cohort members. A peripheral blood sample was provided by each donor, and peripheral blood mononuclear cells were used for TCR beta sequencing. Genomic DNA extraction from the blood cell samples was performed with the Qiagen DNeasy Blood Extraction Kit.

The sequencing sample was made of PBMCs. The sequence is built from TRBV4-2 and TRBJ1-1; no D gene is confidently identified. The TCR originated in a man aged 35-49 years in good health and CMV-seropositive. The CDR3 protein sequence reads: CASSQEGAGKGTEAFF. The DNA sequence reads TGTGCCAGCAGCCAAGAGGGAGCAGGAAAGGGCACTGAAGCTTTCTTT.